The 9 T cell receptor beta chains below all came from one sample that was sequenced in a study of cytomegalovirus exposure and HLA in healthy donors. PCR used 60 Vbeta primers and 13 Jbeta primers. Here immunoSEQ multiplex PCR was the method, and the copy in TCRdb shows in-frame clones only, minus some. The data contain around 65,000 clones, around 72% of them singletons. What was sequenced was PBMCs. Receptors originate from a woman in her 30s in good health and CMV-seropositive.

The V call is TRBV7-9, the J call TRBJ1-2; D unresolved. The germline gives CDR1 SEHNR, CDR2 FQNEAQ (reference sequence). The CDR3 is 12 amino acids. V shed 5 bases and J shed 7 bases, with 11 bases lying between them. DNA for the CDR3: TGTGCCAGCAGCCCCGCCCGGGGTGGCTACACCTTC. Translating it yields CASSPARGGYTF. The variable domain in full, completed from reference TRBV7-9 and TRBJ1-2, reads DTGVSQNPRHKITKRGQNVTFRCDPISEHNRLYWYRQTLGQGPEFLTYFQNEAQLEKSRLLSDRFSAERPKGSFSTLEIQRTEQGDSAMYLCASSPARGGYTFGSGTRLTVV.

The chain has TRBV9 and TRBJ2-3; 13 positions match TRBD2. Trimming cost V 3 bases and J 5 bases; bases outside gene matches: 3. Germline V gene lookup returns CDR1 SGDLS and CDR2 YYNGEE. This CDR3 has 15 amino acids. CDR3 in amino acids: CASSGTSGSIDTQYF. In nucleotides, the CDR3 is TGTGCCAGCAGCGGGACTAGCGGGAGTATAGATACGCAGTATTTT.

The CDR3 region has the DNA TGTGCCAGCACCGGTGGAGTTCCACCTTATTATGGCTACACCTTC. Amino acid sequence: CASTGGVPPYYGYTF. V gene TRBV11-2 combines with J gene TRBJ1-2, with D uncertain. This CDR3 comprises 15 residues. The germline V gene has CDR1 SGHAT and CDR2 FQNNGV. Trimming pared 7 bases from V and 5 bases from J, leaving 20 bases between.

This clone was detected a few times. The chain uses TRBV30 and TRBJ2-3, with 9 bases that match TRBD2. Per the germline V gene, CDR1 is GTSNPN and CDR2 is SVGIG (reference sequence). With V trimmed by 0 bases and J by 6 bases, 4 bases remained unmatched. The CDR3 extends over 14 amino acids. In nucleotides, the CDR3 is TGTGCCTGGAGTGTAGGGGGACTAGCCGATACGCAGTATTTT. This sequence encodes CAWSVGGLADTQYF.

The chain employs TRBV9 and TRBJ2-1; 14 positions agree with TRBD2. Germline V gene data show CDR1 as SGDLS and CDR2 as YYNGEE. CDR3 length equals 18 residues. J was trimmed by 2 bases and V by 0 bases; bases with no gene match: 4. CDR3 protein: CASSVAGTSGSPYNEQFF. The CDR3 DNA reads TGTGCCAGCAGCGTAGCAGGGACTAGCGGGAGTCCCTACAATGAGCAGTTCTTC.

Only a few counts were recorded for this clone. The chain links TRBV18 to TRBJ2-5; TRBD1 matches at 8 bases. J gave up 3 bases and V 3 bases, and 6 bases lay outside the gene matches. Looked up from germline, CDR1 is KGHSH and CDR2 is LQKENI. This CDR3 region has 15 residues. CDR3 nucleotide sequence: TGTGCCAGCTCACCCAGGACAGGGATTAAAGAGACCCAGTACTTC. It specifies CASSPRTGIKETQYF.

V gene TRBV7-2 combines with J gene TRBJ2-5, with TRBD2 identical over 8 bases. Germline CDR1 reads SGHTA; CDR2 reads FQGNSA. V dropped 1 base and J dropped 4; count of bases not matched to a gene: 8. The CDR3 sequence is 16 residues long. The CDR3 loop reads CASSLETGRVRETQYF. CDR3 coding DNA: TGTGCCAGCAGCTTAGAAACCGGGAGGGTACGAGAGACCCAGTACTTC.

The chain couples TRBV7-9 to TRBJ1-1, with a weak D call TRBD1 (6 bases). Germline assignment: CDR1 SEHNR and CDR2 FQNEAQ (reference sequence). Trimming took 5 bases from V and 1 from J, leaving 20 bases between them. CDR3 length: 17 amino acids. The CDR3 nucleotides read TGTGCCAGCAGCCCCCGCAGGGGCAGGGAGGGGAACACTGAAGCTTTCTTT. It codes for CASSPRRGREGNTEAFF.

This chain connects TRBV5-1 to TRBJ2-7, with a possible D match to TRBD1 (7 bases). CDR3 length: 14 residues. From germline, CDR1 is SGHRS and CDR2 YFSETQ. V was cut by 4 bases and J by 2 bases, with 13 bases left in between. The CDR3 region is CASSPQGRTYEQYF. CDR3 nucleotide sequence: TGCGCCAGCAGCCCACAGGGGAGGACCTACGAGCAGTACTTC.